This entry lists 31 T cell receptor beta chains sequenced from one sample in a study of cytomegalovirus exposure and HLA in healthy donors. Clones were sequenced by immunoSEQ multiplex PCR, and TCRdb holds only the in-frame ones, with some missing. The sample yields some 45,000 clones, 90% to 95% seen once. Sequencing was carried out using PBMCs. These receptors all come from a woman between 18 and 29 years old in good health and CMV-seropositive.

The rearrangement joins TRBV6-1 to TRBJ1-2; 10 bases align to TRBD1. Germline CDR1 reads MNHNS; CDR2 reads SASEGT. Trimming cost V 5 bases and J 6 bases; bases outside gene matches: 3. The CDR3 length is 13 residues. CDR3 region: CASSRTGGHGYTF. As DNA, the CDR3 is TGTGCCAGCAGTAGGACAGGGGGTCATGGCTACACCTTC.

The chain recombines TRBV6-5 with TRBJ1-5; 11 nucleotides agree with TRBD1. V dropped 4 bases and J dropped 6; count of bases not matched to a gene: 5. The CDR3 length is 15 residues. Germline assignment: CDR1 MNHEY and CDR2 SVGAGI. As DNA, the CDR3 is TGTGCCAGCAGTTCGCGGACAGGGGGCGGTCAGCCCCAGCATTTT. It translates to CASSSRTGGGQPQHF.

On this clone: Distinct nucleotide sequences in the sample also encode this CDR3. The chain recombines TRBV9 with TRBJ2-7, with D tentatively TRBD1 (5 bases). The CDR3 loop spans 15 amino acids. CDR1 and CDR2 from the germline V gene are SGDLS and YYNGEE. Trimming pared 0 bases from V and 2 bases from J, leaving 12 bases between. In DNA form, the CDR3 reads TGTGCCAGCAGCGTAGGCTCAGGGTTCGCCTACGAGCAGTACTTC. The encoded protein is CASSVGSGFAYEQYF. The whole variable domain, remainder taken from reference TRBV9 and TRBJ2-7, is DSGVTQTPKHLITATGQRVTLRCSPRSGDLSVYWYQQSLDQGLQFLIQYYNGEERAKGNILERFSAQQFPDLHSELNLSSLELGDSALYFCASSVGSGFAYEQYFGPGTRLTVT.

This clone was picked up one time. The chain combines TRBV11-3 with TRBJ1-3; no firm D call. Trimming removed 0 bases at V and 4 bases at J, with 10 bases between. The CDR3 runs to 15 residues. Germline CDR1 reads SGHNT; CDR2 reads YENEEA. CDR3 region: CASSLDHERGNTIYF. The CDR3 DNA follows: TGTGCCAGCAGCTTAGATCATGAGCGCGGAAACACCATATATTTT. The complete variable domain, with remaining parts taken from reference TRBV11-3 and TRBJ1-3, reads EAGVVQSPRYKIIEKKQPVAFWCNPISGHNTLYWYLQNLGQGPELLIRYENEEAVDDSQLPKDRFSAERLKGVDSTLKIQPAELGDSAVYLCASSLDHERGNTIYFGEGSWLTVV.

The rearrangement joins TRBV27 to TRBJ2-7, with a weak D call TRBD1 (6 bases). CDR1 MNHEY and CDR2 SMNVEV come from the germline V gene (reference sequence). The CDR3 has 13 residues. Trimming stripped 6 bases from V and 3 bases from J, with 12 bases between. CDR3 bases: TGTGCCAGCAGGTTTTCCAGGGGCTACGAGCAGTACTTC. Translation: CASRFSRGYEQYF.

The chain links TRBV27 to TRBJ1-6; no reliable D call. From germline, CDR1 is MNHEY and CDR2 SMNVEV (reference sequence). CDR3 length equals 13 residues. V was trimmed by 10 bases and J by 0 bases, leaving 7 bases between them. The CDR3 nucleotides are TGTGCCATCAGGAGCTCCTATAATTCACCCCTCCACTTT. It encodes CAIRSSYNSPLHF.

V usage is TRBV4-2 and J usage is TRBJ2-1; the D gene is possibly TRBD1 (7 bases). The CDR3 loop spans 16 amino acids. Germline-derived CDR1 and CDR2 are LGHNA and YNFKEQ. V was pared by 0 bases and J by 2 bases, with 11 bases between. CDR3 loop: CASSQEEGAAYNEQFF. The CDR3 region has the DNA TGTGCCAGCAGCCAAGAGGAGGGGGCAGCCTACAATGAGCAGTTCTTC.

J is TRBJ1-2 and V is TRBV28, with 9 bases aligning to TRBD1. The CDR3 sequence is 14 residues long. Germline CDR1 is MDHEN and CDR2 is SYDVKM. J lost 7 bases, V lost 1 base, and 4 bases had no gene match. DNA for the CDR3: TGTGCCAGCAGTTTATCGGGACAGGGACGTGGCTACACCTTC. As protein: CASSLSGQGRGYTF.

The V call is TRBV6-1, the J call TRBJ2-1, with TRBD2 identical over 8 bases. The CDR3 consists of 15 residues. The trim removed 5 bases at V and 0 bases at J, leaving 3 bases unmatched. CDR1 is MNHNS, CDR2 SASEGT, per germline. The CDR3 loop is CASSTLADSYNEQFF. The CDR3 bases are TGTGCCAGCAGTACACTAGCGGACTCCTACAATGAGCAGTTCTTC.

The gene calls are TRBV19 and TRBJ2-7, with 8 bases fitting TRBD2. The V segment lost 2 bases and the J segment 0 bases; nucleotides outside the gene matches: 9. CDR3 size: 17 residues. Looked up from germline, CDR1 is LNHDA and CDR2 is SQIVND (reference sequence). The CDR3, as DNA: TGTGCCAGTAGTATATCAGGAGAAGCGGGAGCCTCCTACGAGCAGTACTTC. Encoded protein: CASSISGEAGASYEQYF.

The chain uses TRBV9 and TRBJ2-3; 7 bases fit TRBD2. The CDR3 runs to 16 residues. The junction had 11 bases not matched to a gene; V was cut back by 4 bases and J by 3 bases. Germline values: CDR1 SGDLS, CDR2 YYNGEE. The CDR3 loop is CASSTPSGGVTDTQYF. CDR3 in DNA: TGTGCCAGCAGCACCCCTAGCGGTGGGGTAACAGATACGCAGTATTTT.

The rearrangement uses TRBV27 and TRBJ2-7; possibly TRBD2 for D (6 bases). CDR1 is MNHEY, CDR2 SMNVEV, per germline (reference sequence). Deletions cut 5 bases from V and 0 bases from J, with 8 bases between. The CDR3 is made up of 13 amino acids. The CDR3 sequence: CASSRTTSYEQYF. The CDR3 nucleotides read TGTGCCAGCAGTCGGACTACCTCCTACGAGCAGTACTTC.

The chain employs TRBV28 and TRBJ1-5; 7 bases agree with TRBD1. CDR1 is MDHEN, CDR2 SYDVKM, per germline. Trimming removed 8 bases from V and 3 bases from J; junction bases left unmatched: 4. This CDR3 is built from 13 residues. The CDR3 protein is CASGGQSNQPQHF. CDR3 bases: TGTGCCAGCGGGGGACAGTCCAATCAGCCCCAGCATTTT.

The V call is TRBV27, the J call TRBJ2-7, with a weak D call TRBD2 (5 bases). Germline CDR1 and CDR2: MNHEY and SMNVEV (reference sequence). The V and J ends lost 3 bases and 2 bases respectively, with 14 bases between them. There are 15 residues in the CDR3. CDR3 residues: CASSFSSDYTYEQYF. DNA of the CDR3: TGTGCCAGCAGTTTCAGCTCCGACTACACCTACGAGCAGTACTTC.

The V call is TRBV7-9, the J call TRBJ2-2; D may be TRBD2 (5 bases). Looked up from germline, CDR1 is SEHNR and CDR2 is FQNEAQ (reference sequence). With 6 bases removed from V and 3 bases from J, the gap between germline ends came to 11 bases. This CDR3 region has 14 residues. The CDR3 bases are TGTGCCAGCAGGCGCCCCGGGGACACCGGGGAGCTGTTTTTT. Encoded protein: CASRRPGDTGELFF.

As for this clone: The junction does not match germline at one end; this may be a read error. V gene TRBV2 combines with J gene TRBJ2-1; D unresolved. The CDR3 covers 11 residues. Germline CDR1 reads SNHLY; CDR2 reads FYNNEI. CDR3: CASREVDEQFF. DNA of the CDR3: TGTGCCAGCAGGGAAGTCGATGAGCAGTTCTTC.

Concerning this clone itself: One end of the junction varies from germline; a read error may be responsible. This chain connects TRBV2 to TRBJ2-1, with 9 bases fitting TRBD1. The CDR3 runs 14 residues. Germline values: CDR1 SNHLY, CDR2 FYNNEI. Written as DNA, the CDR3 is TGCGCCAGTGGGACAGGGCCCATTTACAATGAGCAGTTCTTC. Translated, it gives CASGTGPIYNEQFF.

The chain combines TRBV6-1 with TRBJ1-1; 8 bases map to TRBD1. The CDR3 extends over 14 amino acids. CDR1 and CDR2 from the germline V gene are MNHNS and SASEGT. With 4 bases clipped from V and 2 bases from J, the junction kept 3 bases outside the gene matches. DNA for the CDR3: TGTGCCAGCAGTGTATCAGGGGGCAACACTGAAGCTTTCTTT. Its protein is CASSVSGGNTEAFF.

This rearrangement joins TRBV4-3 to TRBJ1-4; D is unresolved. The CDR3 has 13 amino acids. The V gene lost 1 base and the J gene lost 7 bases, with 7 bases spanning the gap. Germline V CDR1 and CDR2: LGHNA, YSLEER. The CDR3 protein is CASSQVAAEKLFF. CDR3 nucleotide sequence: TGCGCCAGCAGCCAAGTCGCGGCTGAAAAACTGTTTTTT.

The chain recombines TRBV7-2 with TRBJ2-7; 10 bases agree with TRBD2. The germline gives CDR1 SGHTA, CDR2 FQGNSA. The V segment lost 4 bases and the J segment 5 bases; nucleotides outside the gene matches: 8. CDR3 size: 15 residues. In nucleotides, the CDR3 is TGTGCCAGCAGCTGGAAAGCGGGAGGGGCCCACGAGCAGTACTTC. It encodes CASSWKAGGAHEQYF.

The rearrangement joins TRBV7-9 to TRBJ2-5, with D tentatively TRBD1 (5 bases). CDR1 is SEHNR and CDR2 is FQNEAQ in the germline V gene (reference sequence). The CDR3 spans 14 residues. V shed 5 bases and J shed 2 bases, with 12 bases lying between them. Written as DNA, the CDR3 is TGTGCCAGCAGCCACGACAGAGTTCAAGAGACCCAGTACTTC. It specifies CASSHDRVQETQYF.

The gene calls are TRBV10-3 and TRBJ1-2, with a weak D call TRBD1 (5 bases). There are 15 residues in the CDR3. The germline V gene has CDR1 ENHRY and CDR2 SYGVKD. Trimming pared 6 bases from V and 4 bases from J, leaving 18 bases between. The CDR3 protein is CAIRNLDGGGYGYTF. The CDR3 DNA follows: TGTGCCATCAGGAACTTGGACGGGGGTGGCTATGGCTACACCTTC.

The chain is built from TRBV7-8 and TRBJ2-7, with 12 positions matching TRBD1. The germline V gene has CDR1 SGHVS and CDR2 FQNEAQ. This CDR3 contains 16 residues. The V gene end was trimmed by 5 bases and the J gene end by 6 bases; junction bases not matched to a gene: 11. The CDR3 DNA reads TGTGCCAGCAGCCCCCCCTCCGGGACAGGGGGCACCGAGCAGTACTTC. Its translation: CASSPPSGTGGTEQYF.

This clone was found once. V is TRBV28 and J is TRBJ1-3; 10 bases are shared with TRBD1. Germline V gives CDR1 MDHEN, CDR2 SYDVKM. This CDR3 comprises 15 residues. Trimming took 6 bases from V and 2 from J; bases not matched to a gene: 4. CDR3 bases: TGTGCCAGCAGCTCAGGGACAGGGGCTGGAAACACCATATATTTT. It translates to CASSSGTGAGNTIYF.

This chain links TRBV27 with TRBJ2-1, with 7 positions matching TRBD1. The CDR3 is 19 amino acids. Germline CDR1 is MNHEY and CDR2 is SMNVEV (reference sequence). Trimming at V came to 1 base and at J to 4 bases, leaving 16 bases not matched to a gene. The CDR3 is CASSLLTLRDSLPYNEQFF. In DNA form, the CDR3 reads TGTGCCAGCAGTTTATTGACACTTAGGGACAGTCTTCCTTACAATGAGCAGTTCTTC.

The chain employs TRBV27 and TRBJ1-1, with 8 bases fitting TRBD1. V dropped 5 bases and J dropped 6; count of bases not matched to a gene: 8. The CDR3 extends over 14 amino acids. From germline, CDR1 is MNHEY and CDR2 SMNVEV (reference sequence). CDR3 sequence (DNA): TGTGCCAGCAGTAGGCCAGGGGGCTGGTCTGAAGCTTTCTTT. Its protein product is CASSRPGGWSEAFF.

The chain recombines TRBV10-3 with TRBJ2-1; 7 nucleotides line up with TRBD2. The CDR3 totals 15 residues. V trimming: 7 bases; J trimming: 0 bases; junction bases outside the gene matches: 6. Germline lookup yields CDR1 ENHRY and CDR2 SYGVKD. In DNA, the CDR3 is TGTGCCATCACTGCGGGGGAGGGCTCCTACAATGAGCAGTTCTTC. It encodes CAITAGEGSYNEQFF.

The V gene is TRBV5-1, the J gene TRBJ1-1; D may be TRBD1 (5 bases). V was clipped by 4 bases and J by 0 bases, with 10 bases between them. This CDR3 is built from 14 residues. Per germline, CDR1 SGHRS and CDR2 YFSETQ. The CDR3 sequence is CASSQGGVNTEAFF. Written as DNA, the CDR3 is TGCGCCAGCAGCCAGGGAGGAGTGAACACTGAAGCTTTCTTT.

The chain couples TRBV6-4 to TRBJ2-3; D may be TRBD2 (6 bases). Germline-derived CDR1 and CDR2 are MRHNA and SNTAGT. The V and J ends lost 3 bases and 3 bases respectively, with 13 bases between them. The CDR3 is 15 amino acids. This CDR3 reads CASSEGASETDTQYF. The DNA of the CDR3 is TGTGCCAGCAGTGAAGGAGCTAGCGAAACAGATACGCAGTATTTT.

The chain combines TRBV13 with TRBJ2-5; 13 bases are shared with TRBD2. The germline V gene has CDR1 PRHDT and CDR2 FYEKMQ (reference sequence). CDR3 length equals 15 residues. The trim removed 5 bases at V and 5 bases at J, leaving 5 bases unmatched. The CDR3 loop reads CASSRTSGSLETQYF. The CDR3 nucleotides read TGTGCCAGCAGCCGGACTAGCGGGAGTCTGGAGACCCAGTACTTC.

The rearrangement links TRBV19 to TRBJ1-6, with 11 bases matching TRBD1. CDR3 length: 15 amino acids. After removal of 6 bases from V and 5 bases from J, the junction contained 3 bases not matched to a gene. Germline CDR1 LNHDA, CDR2 SQIVND (reference sequence). DNA of the CDR3: TGTGCCAGTAGGGACAGGGGGCAGGATAATTCACCCCTCCACTTT. This encodes CASRDRGQDNSPLHF.